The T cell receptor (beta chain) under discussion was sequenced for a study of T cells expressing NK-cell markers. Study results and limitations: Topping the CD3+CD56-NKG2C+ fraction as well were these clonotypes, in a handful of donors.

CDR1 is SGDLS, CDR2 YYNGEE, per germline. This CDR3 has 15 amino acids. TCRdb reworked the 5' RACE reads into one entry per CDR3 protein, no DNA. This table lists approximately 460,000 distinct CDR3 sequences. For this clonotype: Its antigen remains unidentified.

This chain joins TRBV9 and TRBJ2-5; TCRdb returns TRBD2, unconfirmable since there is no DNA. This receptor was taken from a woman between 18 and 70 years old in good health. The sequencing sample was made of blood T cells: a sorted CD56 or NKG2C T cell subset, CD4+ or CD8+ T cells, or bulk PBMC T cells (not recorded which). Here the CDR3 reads CASSVGSLEGETQYF.